The following is a T cell receptor beta chain sequence with its context. Produced via immunoSEQ multiplex PCR; TCRdb's table is partial and in-frame only. Here the sample spans over 150,000 clones, 95% to 96% being singletons. The data stem from a study of cytomegalovirus exposure and HLA in healthy donors. The CDR3 length is 18 residues. V trimming: 0 bases; J trimming: 7 bases; junction bases outside the gene matches: 14. Germline V gene data show CDR1 as MGHRA and CDR2 as YSYEKL. The V gene is TRBV4-1, the J gene TRBJ2-1, with 8 nucleotides matching TRBD2. The receptor was isolated from a woman aged 18-35 years in good health and CMV-seronegative. Sequenced: PBMCs. In DNA form, the CDR3 reads TGCGCCAGCAGCCAAGATTCCGGCGGGGGGTTAGGTCGGAATGAGCAGTTCTTC. This translates into CASSQDSGGGLGRNEQFF.